The T cell receptor (beta chain) under discussion was sequenced for a study of HIV-infected patients and healthy controls. About 550 ng RNA was reverse transcribed with alpha and beta constant-region primers. Separate chain-specific third strand synthesis with multiplexing indices produced the alpha and beta libraries. Via MiXCR, TCRdb re-called the 5' RACE reads, giving one row per CDR3 protein. The sample gives approximately 5,500 distinct CDR3 sequences, 8.5% to 9% of which show up once; approximately 25% is in the top ten. Antiretroviral therapy had run roughly three months, about 14 weeks, before follow-up blood collection. All unsorted peripheral T cells were captured because whole blood was used without fractionation. Donors lacked febrile or AIDS-related illness, tumors, and hepatitis B or C coinfection. The germline CDR1 and CDR2 sequences are MDHEN and SYDVKM. The ends lost 4 bases at V and 6 bases at J; junction bases unmatched: 6. This CDR3 spans 15 amino acids.

This clonotype has ten or more counts. The clonotype comes from an adult with HIV infection. This chain joins TRBV28 and TRBJ1-5, with 10 bases identical to TRBD1. The input for sequencing was blood, taken during antiretroviral therapy. The CDR3 region is CASSSPDRGLQPQHF. DNA of the CDR3: TGTGCCAGCAGTTCCCCAGACAGGGGGCTTCAGCCCCAGCATTTT.